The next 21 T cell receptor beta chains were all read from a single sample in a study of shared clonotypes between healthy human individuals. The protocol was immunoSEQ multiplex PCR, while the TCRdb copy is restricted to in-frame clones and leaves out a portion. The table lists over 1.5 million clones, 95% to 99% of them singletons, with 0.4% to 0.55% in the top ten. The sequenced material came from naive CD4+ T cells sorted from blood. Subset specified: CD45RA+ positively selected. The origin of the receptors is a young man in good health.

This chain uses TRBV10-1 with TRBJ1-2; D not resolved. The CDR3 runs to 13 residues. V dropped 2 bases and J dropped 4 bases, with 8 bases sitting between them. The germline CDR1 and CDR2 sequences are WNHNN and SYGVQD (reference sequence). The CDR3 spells CASSEDGSYGYTF. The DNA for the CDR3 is TGCGCCAGCAGTGAGGACGGGAGCTATGGCTACACCTTC.

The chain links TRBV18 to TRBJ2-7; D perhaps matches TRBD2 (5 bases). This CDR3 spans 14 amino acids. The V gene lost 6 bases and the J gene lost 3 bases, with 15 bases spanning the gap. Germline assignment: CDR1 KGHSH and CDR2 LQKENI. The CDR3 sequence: CASSLPGLGYEQYF. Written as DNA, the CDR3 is TGTGCCAGCTCCTTGCCAGGACTGGGCTACGAGCAGTACTTC.

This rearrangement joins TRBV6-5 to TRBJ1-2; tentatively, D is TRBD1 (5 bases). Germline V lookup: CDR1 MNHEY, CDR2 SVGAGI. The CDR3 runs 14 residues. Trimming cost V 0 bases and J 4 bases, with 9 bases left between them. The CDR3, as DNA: TGTGCCAGCAGTTACTCGTGGGGGGGCTATGGCTACACCTTC. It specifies CASSYSWGGYGYTF.

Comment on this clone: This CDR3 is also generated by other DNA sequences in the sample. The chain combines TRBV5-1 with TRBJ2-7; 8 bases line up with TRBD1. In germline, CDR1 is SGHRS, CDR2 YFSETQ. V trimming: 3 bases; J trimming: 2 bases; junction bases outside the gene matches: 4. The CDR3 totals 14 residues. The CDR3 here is CASSSGQATYEQYF. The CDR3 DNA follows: TGCGCCAGCAGCTCGGGACAGGCGACCTACGAGCAGTACTTC.

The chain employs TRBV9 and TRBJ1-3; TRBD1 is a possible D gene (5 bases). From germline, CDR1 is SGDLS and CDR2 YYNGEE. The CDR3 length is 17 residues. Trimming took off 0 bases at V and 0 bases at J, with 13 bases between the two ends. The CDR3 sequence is CASSVGTTAISGNTIYF. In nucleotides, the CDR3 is TGTGCCAGCAGCGTAGGGACGACAGCTATCTCTGGAAACACCATATATTTT. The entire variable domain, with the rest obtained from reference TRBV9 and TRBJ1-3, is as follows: DSGVTQTPKHLITATGQRVTLRCSPRSGDLSVYWYQQSLDQGLQFLIQYYNGEERAKGNILERFSAQQFPDLHSELNLSSLELGDSALYFCASSVGTTAISGNTIYFGEGSWLTVV.

The chain's CDR3 is CASSPGTSGNTQYF. Here the CDR3 DNA reads TGTGCCAGCAGCCCCGGGACTAGCGGTAATACGCAGTATTTT. The V call is TRBV7-6, the J call TRBJ2-3; 11 nucleotides align to TRBD2. J lost 7 bases, V lost 5 bases, and 5 bases had no gene match. The CDR3 is made up of 14 amino acids. Looked up from germline, CDR1 is SGHVS and CDR2 is FNYEAQ.

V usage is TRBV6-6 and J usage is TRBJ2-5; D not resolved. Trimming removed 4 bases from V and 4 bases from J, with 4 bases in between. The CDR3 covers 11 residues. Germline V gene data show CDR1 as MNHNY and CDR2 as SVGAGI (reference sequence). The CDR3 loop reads CASSWGETQYF. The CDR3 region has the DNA TGTGCCAGCAGTTGGGGAGAGACCCAGTACTTC.

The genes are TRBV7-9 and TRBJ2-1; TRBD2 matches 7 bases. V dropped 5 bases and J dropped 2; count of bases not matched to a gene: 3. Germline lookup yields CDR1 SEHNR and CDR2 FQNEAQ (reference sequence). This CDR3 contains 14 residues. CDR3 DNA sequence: TGTGCCAGCAGCCCGAGCGGGACCTACAATGAGCAGTTCTTC. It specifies CASSPSGTYNEQFF.

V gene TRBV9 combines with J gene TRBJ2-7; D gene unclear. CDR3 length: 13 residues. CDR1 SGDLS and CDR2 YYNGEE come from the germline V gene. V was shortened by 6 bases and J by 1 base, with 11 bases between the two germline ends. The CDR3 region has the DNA TGTGCCAGCAACTTGGACGGTTCCTACGAGCAGTACTTC. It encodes CASNLDGSYEQYF.

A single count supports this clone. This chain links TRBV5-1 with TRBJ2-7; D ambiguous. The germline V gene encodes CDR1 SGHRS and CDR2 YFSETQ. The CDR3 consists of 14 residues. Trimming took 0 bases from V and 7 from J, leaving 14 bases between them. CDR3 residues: CASSLEHLHDEQYF. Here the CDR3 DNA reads TGCGCCAGCAGCTTGGAGCATCTACATGATGAGCAGTACTTC.

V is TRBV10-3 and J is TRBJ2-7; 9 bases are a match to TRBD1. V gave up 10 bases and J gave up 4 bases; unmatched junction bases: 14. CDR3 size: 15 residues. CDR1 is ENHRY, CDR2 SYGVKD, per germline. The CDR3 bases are TGTGCCACCCTGGACCCCGGGACAGGGATTTACGAGCAGTACTTC. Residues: CATLDPGTGIYEQYF.

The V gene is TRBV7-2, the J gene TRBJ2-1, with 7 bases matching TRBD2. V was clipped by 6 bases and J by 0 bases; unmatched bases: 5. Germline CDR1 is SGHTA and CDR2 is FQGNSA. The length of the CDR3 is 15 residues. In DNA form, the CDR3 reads TGTGCCAGCAGTCGGGACTACCGCTCCTACAATGAGCAGTTCTTC. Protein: CASSRDYRSYNEQFF.

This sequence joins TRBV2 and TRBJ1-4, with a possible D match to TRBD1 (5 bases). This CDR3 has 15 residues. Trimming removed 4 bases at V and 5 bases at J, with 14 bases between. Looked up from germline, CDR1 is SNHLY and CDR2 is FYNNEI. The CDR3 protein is CASSVDRFVNEKLFF. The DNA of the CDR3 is TGTGCCAGCAGTGTAGACAGATTTGTCAATGAAAAACTGTTTTTT.

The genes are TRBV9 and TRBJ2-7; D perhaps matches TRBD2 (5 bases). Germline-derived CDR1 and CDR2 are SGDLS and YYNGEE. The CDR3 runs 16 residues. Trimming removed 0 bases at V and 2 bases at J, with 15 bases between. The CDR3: CASSVDGGVLTYEQYF. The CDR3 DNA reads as TGTGCCAGCAGCGTAGATGGAGGAGTTCTTACCTACGAGCAGTACTTC.

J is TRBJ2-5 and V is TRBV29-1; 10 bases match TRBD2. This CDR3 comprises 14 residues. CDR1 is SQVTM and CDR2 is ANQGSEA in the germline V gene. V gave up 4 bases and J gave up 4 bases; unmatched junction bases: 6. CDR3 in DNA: TGCAGCGTTGCTTCTAGCGGGAGTGGAGAGACCCAGTACTTC. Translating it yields CSVASSGSGETQYF. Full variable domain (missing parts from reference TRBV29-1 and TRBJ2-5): SAVISQKPSRDICQRGTSLTIQCQVDSQVTMMFWYRQQPGQSLTLIATANQGSEATYESGFVIDKFPISRPNLTFSTLTVSNMSPEDSSIYLCSVASSGSGETQYFGPGTRLLVL.

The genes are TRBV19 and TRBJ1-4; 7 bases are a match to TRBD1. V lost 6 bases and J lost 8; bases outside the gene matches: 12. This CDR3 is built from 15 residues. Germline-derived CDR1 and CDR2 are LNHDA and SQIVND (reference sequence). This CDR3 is CASRGAGTAREKLFF. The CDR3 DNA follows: TGTGCCAGTAGGGGAGCCGGGACAGCACGGGAAAAACTGTTTTTT. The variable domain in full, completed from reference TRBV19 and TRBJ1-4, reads DGGITQSPKYLFRKEGQNVTLSCEQNLNHDAMYWYRQDPGQGLRLIYYSQIVNDFQKGDIAEGYSVSREKKESFPLTVTSAQKNPTAFYLCASRGAGTAREKLFFGSGTQLSVL.

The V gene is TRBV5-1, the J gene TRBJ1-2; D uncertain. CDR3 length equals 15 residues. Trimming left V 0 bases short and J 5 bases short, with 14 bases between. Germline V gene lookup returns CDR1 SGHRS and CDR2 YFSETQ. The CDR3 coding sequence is TGCGCCAGCAGCTTGGTTACAGACGCCTATTATGGCTACACCTTC. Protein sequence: CASSLVTDAYYGYTF.

The CDR3 nucleotides are TGTGCCAGCAGCCACCTGCTAGGGGAAGGGGGCAATCAGCCCCAGCATTTT. It translates to CASSHLLGEGGNQPQHF. V and J are TRBV7-2 and TRBJ1-5, with D perhaps matching TRBD1 (5 bases). With 5 bases removed from V and 2 bases from J, the gap between germline ends came to 19 bases. The length of the CDR3 is 17 residues. Germline assignment: CDR1 SGHTA and CDR2 FQGNSA.

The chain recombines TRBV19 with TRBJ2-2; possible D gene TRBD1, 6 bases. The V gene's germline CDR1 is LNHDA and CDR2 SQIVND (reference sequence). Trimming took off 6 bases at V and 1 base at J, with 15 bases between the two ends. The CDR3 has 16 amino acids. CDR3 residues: CASRGTGRVNTGELFF. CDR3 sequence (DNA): TGTGCCAGTAGGGGAACAGGGCGGGTGAACACCGGGGAGCTGTTTTTT.

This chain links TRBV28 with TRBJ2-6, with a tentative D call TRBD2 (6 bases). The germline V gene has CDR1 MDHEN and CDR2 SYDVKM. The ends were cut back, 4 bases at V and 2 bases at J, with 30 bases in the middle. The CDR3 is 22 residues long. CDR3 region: CASSSLPGSPTRAYAGANVLTF. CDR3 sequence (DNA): TGTGCCAGCAGTTCGTTACCGGGAAGCCCGACTAGGGCCTACGCTGGGGCCAACGTCCTGACTTTC.

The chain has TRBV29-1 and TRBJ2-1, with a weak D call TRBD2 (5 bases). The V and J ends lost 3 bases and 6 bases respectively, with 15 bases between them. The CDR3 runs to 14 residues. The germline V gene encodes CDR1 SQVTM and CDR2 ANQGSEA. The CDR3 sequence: CSVDVSGLVNEQFF. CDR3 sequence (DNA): TGCAGCGTTGACGTCTCCGGACTTGTCAATGAGCAGTTCTTC.